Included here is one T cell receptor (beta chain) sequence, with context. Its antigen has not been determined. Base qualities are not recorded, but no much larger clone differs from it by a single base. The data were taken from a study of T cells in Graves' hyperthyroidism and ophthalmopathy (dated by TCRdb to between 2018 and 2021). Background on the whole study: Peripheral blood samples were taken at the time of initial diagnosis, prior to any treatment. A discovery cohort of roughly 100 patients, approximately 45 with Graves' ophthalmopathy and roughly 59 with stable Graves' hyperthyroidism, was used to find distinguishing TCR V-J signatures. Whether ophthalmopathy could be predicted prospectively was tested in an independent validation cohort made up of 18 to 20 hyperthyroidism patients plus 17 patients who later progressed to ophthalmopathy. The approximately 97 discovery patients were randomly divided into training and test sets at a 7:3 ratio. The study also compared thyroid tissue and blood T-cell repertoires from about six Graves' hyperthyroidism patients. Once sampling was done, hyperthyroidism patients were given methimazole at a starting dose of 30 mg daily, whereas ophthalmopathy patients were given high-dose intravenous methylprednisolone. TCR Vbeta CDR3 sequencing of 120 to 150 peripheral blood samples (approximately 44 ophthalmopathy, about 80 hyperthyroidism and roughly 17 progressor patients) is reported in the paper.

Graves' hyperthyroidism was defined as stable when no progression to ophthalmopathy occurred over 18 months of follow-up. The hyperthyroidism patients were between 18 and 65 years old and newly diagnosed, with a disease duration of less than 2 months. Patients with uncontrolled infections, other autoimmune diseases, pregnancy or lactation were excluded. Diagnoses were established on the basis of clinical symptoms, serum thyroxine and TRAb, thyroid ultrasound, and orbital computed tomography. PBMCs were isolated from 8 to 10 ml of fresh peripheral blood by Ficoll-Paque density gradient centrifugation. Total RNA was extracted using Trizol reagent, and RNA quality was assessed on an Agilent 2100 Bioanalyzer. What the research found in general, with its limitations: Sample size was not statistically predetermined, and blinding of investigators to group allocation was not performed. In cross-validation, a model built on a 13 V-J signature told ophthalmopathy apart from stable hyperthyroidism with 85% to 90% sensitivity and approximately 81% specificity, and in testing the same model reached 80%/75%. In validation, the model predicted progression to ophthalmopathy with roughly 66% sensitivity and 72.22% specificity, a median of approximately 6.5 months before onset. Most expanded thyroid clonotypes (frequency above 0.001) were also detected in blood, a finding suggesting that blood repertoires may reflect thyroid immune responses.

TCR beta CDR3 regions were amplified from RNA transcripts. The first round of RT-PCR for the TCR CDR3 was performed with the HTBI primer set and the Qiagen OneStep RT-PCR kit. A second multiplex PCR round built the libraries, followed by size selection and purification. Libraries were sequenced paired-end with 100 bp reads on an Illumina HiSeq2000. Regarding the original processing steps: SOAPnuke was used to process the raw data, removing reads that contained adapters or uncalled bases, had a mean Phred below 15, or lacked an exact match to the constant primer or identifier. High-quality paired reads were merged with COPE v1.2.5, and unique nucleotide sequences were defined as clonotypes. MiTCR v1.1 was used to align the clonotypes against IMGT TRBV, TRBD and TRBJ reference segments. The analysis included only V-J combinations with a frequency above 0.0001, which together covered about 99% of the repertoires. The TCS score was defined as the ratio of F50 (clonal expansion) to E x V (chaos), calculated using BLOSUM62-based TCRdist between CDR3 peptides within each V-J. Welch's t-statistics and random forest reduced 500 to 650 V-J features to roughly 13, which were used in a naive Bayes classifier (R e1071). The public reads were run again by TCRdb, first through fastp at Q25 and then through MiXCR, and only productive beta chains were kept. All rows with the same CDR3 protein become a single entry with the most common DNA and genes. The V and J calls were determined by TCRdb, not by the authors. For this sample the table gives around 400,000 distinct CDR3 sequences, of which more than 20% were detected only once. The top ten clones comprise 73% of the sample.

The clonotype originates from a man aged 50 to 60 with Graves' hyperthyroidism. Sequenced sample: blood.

CDR3 region: CASRISPANTGELFF. The DNA sequence follows: TGTGCCAGCAGGATCTCTCCCGCGAACACCGGGGAGCTGTTTTTT. The chain couples TRBV12-3 or TRBV12-4 to TRBJ2-2, with no confident D gene call. Reading from cysteine to phenylalanine, the CDR3 counts 15 amino acids. Just the 45-base CDR3 DNA is kept, in frame starting at base 1. V drops 6 bases and J drops 0 bases, leaving 11 bases in between.